The 25 T cell receptor beta chains presented below share a single source sample, sequenced in a study of blood T cell repertoires in COVID-19. Measured with immunoSEQ multiplex PCR; TCRdb has only the in-frame clones, and not every one. The repertoire holds 200,000 to 250,000 clones, with approximately 90% as singletons. Sample: PBMCs or T cells enriched from blood (not recorded which). The receptors shown here come from a woman in her twenties or thirties who had recovered from COVID-19.

V and J are TRBV7-9 and TRBJ2-3; perhaps TRBD2 as D (5 bases). Trimming removed 4 bases from V and 1 base from J, with 12 bases in between. CDR3 length equals 15 residues. Germline V lookup: CDR1 SEHNR, CDR2 FQNEAQ (reference sequence). The CDR3: CASSYKSGGTDTQYF. The CDR3 DNA reads as TGTGCCAGCAGCTACAAAAGCGGAGGCACAGATACGCAGTATTTT.

The rearrangement links TRBV10-3 to TRBJ1-4, with D hard to call. Trimming pared 2 bases from V and 3 bases from J, leaving 10 bases between. Germline V gives CDR1 ENHRY, CDR2 SYGVKD. CDR3 length equals 15 residues. DNA of the CDR3: TGTGCCATCAGTGAGGCACAGAGTTCTAATGAAAAACTGTTTTTT. Encoded protein: CAISEAQSSNEKLFF.

The chain links TRBV6-5 to TRBJ2-6; no firm D call. CDR1 is MNHEY and CDR2 is SVGAGI in the germline V gene. The ends were cut back, 5 bases at V and 6 bases at J, with 11 bases in the middle. The CDR3 is 14 residues long. Here the CDR3 reads CASSREAEANVLTF. The CDR3 DNA reads TGTGCCAGCAGTCGCGAGGCCGAGGCCAACGTCCTGACTTTC.

The V call is TRBV2, the J call TRBJ2-1; 12 bases agree with TRBD2. The CDR3 consists of 15 residues. After removal of 6 bases from V and 2 bases from J, the junction contained 2 bases not matched to a gene. Germline assignment: CDR1 SNHLY and CDR2 FYNNEI. CDR3 loop: CASRGLAGTYNEQFF. CDR3 DNA: TGTGCCAGCAGAGGACTAGCGGGGACCTACAATGAGCAGTTCTTC. The whole variable domain, remainder taken from reference TRBV2 and TRBJ2-1, is EPEVTQTPSHQVTQMGQEVILRCVPISNHLYFYWYRQILGQKVEFLVSFYNNEISEKSEIFDDQFSVERPDGSNFTLKIRSTKLEDSAMYFCASRGLAGTYNEQFFGPGTRLTVL.

This CDR3 is CATSDYSDRENTEAFF. The CDR3 DNA reads TGTGCCACCAGTGATTACTCCGACAGGGAGAACACTGAAGCTTTCTTT. The chain joins TRBV24-1 to TRBJ1-1, with 7 bases fitting TRBD1. The V and J ends lost 2 bases and 1 base, in that order; junction bases with no gene match: 6. The germline V gene encodes CDR1 KGHDR and CDR2 SFDVKD. The CDR3 has 16 residues.

The CDR3 DNA is TGTGCCAGCAGGGCGACAGGGTTTTACAATGAGCAGTTCTTC. This encodes CASRATGFYNEQFF. The chain carries TRBV28 and TRBJ2-1, with 7 nucleotides matching TRBD1. V trimming: 6 bases; J trimming: 4 bases; junction bases outside the gene matches: 6. The CDR3 runs 14 residues. Germline V gives CDR1 MDHEN, CDR2 SYDVKM.

The rearrangement uses TRBV7-6 and TRBJ2-1, with TRBD2 matching over 10 bases. The V gene end was trimmed by 1 base and the J gene end by 4 bases; junction bases not matched to a gene: 1. Germline V lookup: CDR1 SGHVS, CDR2 FNYEAQ. CDR3 length equals 15 residues. The CDR3 nucleotides are TGTGCCAGCAGCTTAGAAGCGGGGGGGTACAATGAGCAGTTCTTC. Translated, it gives CASSLEAGGYNEQFF.

V gene TRBV21-1 combines with J gene TRBJ2-3; the table's D gene call, TRBD2, was not cross checked with the DNA. TRBV21-1 is tagged as a pseudogene. The CDR3 sequence is 16 residues long. The CDR3 coding sequence is TGTGCCAGCAGCAAAGTAACATATAGAGGGAGAGATACGCAGTATTTT. Translating gives CASSKVTYRGRDTQYF.

CDR3 residues: CASSLVGHSEAFF. The DNA of the CDR3 is TGCGCCAGCAGCTTGGTGGGCCACTCTGAAGCTTTCTTT. The V and J genes are TRBV5-1 and TRBJ1-1; D not resolved. The CDR3 loop spans 13 amino acids. Looked up from germline, CDR1 is SGHRS and CDR2 is YFSETQ. Trimming took off 0 bases at V and 6 bases at J, with 9 bases between the two ends.

This chain joins TRBV4-1 and TRBJ1-5; D ambiguous. In germline, CDR1 is MGHRA, CDR2 YSYEKL. The CDR3 length is 14 residues. V dropped 4 bases and J dropped 2 bases, with 9 bases sitting between them. The chain's CDR3 is CASSPRDGNQPQHF. The DNA for the CDR3 is TGCGCCAGCAGCCCCCGGGATGGCAATCAGCCCCAGCATTTT.

This rearrangement joins TRBV5-6 to TRBJ2-7; possibly TRBD1 for D (5 bases). This CDR3 has 13 amino acids. Trimming stripped 2 bases from V and 4 bases from J, with 10 bases between. Germline V CDR1 and CDR2: SGHDT, YYEEEE. The CDR3 region has the DNA TGTGCCAGCAGCTTTGCAGGGTCGTACGAGCAGTACTTC. Translation: CASSFAGSYEQYF.

This chain connects TRBV7-3 to TRBJ1-5; maybe TRBD1 (5 bases). Trimming left V 2 bases short and J 6 bases short, with 17 bases between. The CDR3 has 16 amino acids. Germline-derived CDR1 and CDR2 are SGHTA and FQGTGA. The CDR3 DNA sequence: TGTGCCAGCAGCTTATGGAGGGGTTGCTTAGGTCAGCCCCAGCATTTT. It is translated as CASSLWRGCLGQPQHF.

The V gene is TRBV11-2, the J gene TRBJ1-1; D not certain. Germline V lookup: CDR1 SGHAT, CDR2 FQNNGV. The V gene lost 5 bases and the J gene lost 0 bases, with 10 bases spanning the gap. CDR3 length: 14 amino acids. This CDR3 is CASSLREVNTEAFF. The CDR3 DNA follows: TGTGCCAGCAGCCTTCGGGAGGTGAACACTGAAGCTTTCTTT.

This chain uses TRBV3-1 (or the pseudogene TRBV3-2) with TRBJ1-2; 11 nucleotides line up with TRBD1. From germline, CDR1 is LGHDT and CDR2 YNNKEL (reference sequence). V gave up 4 bases and J gave up 6 bases; unmatched junction bases: 10. The CDR3 has 16 amino acids. In nucleotides, the CDR3 is TGTGCCAGCAGCCGGACAGGGGGCATTGGAGTTAATGGCTACACCTTC. It translates to CASSRTGGIGVNGYTF.

The chain recombines TRBV12-5 with TRBJ1-1; possible D gene TRBD1, 5 bases. Trimming pared 7 bases from V and 2 bases from J, leaving 11 bases between. Per the germline V gene, CDR1 is LGHNT and CDR2 is FRNRAP. The CDR3 consists of 13 residues. The CDR3 nucleotides are TGTGCTAGTGCCATCGGGGGTAACACTGAAGCTTTCTTT. This gives the protein CASAIGGNTEAFF.

DNA for the CDR3: TGTGCCTGGGGACAGGGCGATGGACAGCCCCAGCATTTT. It encodes CAWGQGDGQPQHF. This chain connects TRBV30 to TRBJ1-5, with 8 bases identical to TRBD1. V lost 5 bases and J lost 7; bases outside the gene matches: 7. The CDR3 spans 13 residues. Germline V gene lookup returns CDR1 GTSNPN and CDR2 SVGIG (reference sequence).

V is TRBV7-2 and J is TRBJ2-3; no reliable D call. Germline assignment: CDR1 SGHTA and CDR2 FQGNSA. The CDR3 extends over 11 amino acids. V was cut by 3 bases and J by 5 bases, with 3 bases left in between. CDR3 DNA sequence: TGTGCCAGCAGCTTCCTAGATACGCAGTATTTT. Encoded protein: CASSFLDTQYF.

The chain couples TRBV19 to TRBJ1-1; tentatively, D is TRBD1 (5 bases). V was trimmed by 4 bases and J by 0 bases, leaving 12 bases between them. Per germline, CDR1 LNHDA and CDR2 SQIVND (reference sequence). CDR3 length equals 15 residues. Written as DNA, the CDR3 is TGTGCCAGTAGTACTTATGCAGGGATGAACACTGAAGCTTTCTTT. Translating it yields CASSTYAGMNTEAFF.

The rearrangement links TRBV4-1 to TRBJ1-1; no clear D gene. There are 13 residues in the CDR3. V lost 4 bases, J lost 1 base, and 7 bases lay in between. The germline gives CDR1 MGHRA, CDR2 YSYEKL. DNA of the CDR3: TGCGCCAGCAGCCCCACAGAGAACACTGAAGCTTTCTTT. It encodes CASSPTENTEAFF.

V usage is TRBV19 and J usage is TRBJ1-1; D not certain. This CDR3 is built from 13 residues. From germline, CDR1 is LNHDA and CDR2 SQIVND (reference sequence). V shed 7 bases and J shed 1 base, with 10 bases lying between them. The CDR3 DNA reads TGTGCCAGTACCCGGGTAAGGAACACTGAAGCTTTCTTT. It translates to CASTRVRNTEAFF. Together with reference TRBV19 and TRBJ1-1, the CDR3 gives the full variable domain: DGGITQSPKYLFRKEGQNVTLSCEQNLNHDAMYWYRQDPGQGLRLIYYSQIVNDFQKGDIAEGYSVSREKKESFPLTVTSAQKNPTAFYLCASTRVRNTEAFFGQGTRLTVV.

In this sample, this clone turned up a few times. V is TRBV7-3 and J is TRBJ2-3; 11 bases agree with TRBD2. After removal of 5 bases from V and 1 base from J, the junction contained 23 bases not matched to a gene. The CDR3 spans 22 residues. The V gene's germline CDR1 is SGHTA and CDR2 FQGTGA. The CDR3 coding sequence is TGTGCCAGCAGCCTGTACCCGCCCGGGACTAGCGGCCTGAACCGGCGCACAGATACGCAGTATTTT. Protein product: CASSLYPPGTSGLNRRTDTQYF.

This chain connects TRBV30 to TRBJ2-3; 8 bases align to TRBD2. This CDR3 comprises 14 residues. Germline V CDR1 and CDR2: GTSNPN, SVGIG (reference sequence). J gave up 2 bases and V 2 bases, and 3 bases lay outside the gene matches. For the CDR3, the DNA is TGTGCCTGGAGTACGGGGGGGTACACAGATACGCAGTATTTT. It specifies CAWSTGGYTDTQYF.

V and J are TRBV5-6 and TRBJ1-1; a weak D match, TRBD1 (6 bases). CDR3 size: 14 residues. Trimming took 5 bases from V and 0 from J, leaving 11 bases between them. Per the germline V gene, CDR1 is SGHDT and CDR2 is YYEEEE. DNA of the CDR3: TGTGCCAGCAGACAGGGACCAATGAACACTGAAGCTTTCTTT. This translates into CASRQGPMNTEAFF. Full variable domain (outside the CDR3, taken from reference TRBV5-6 and TRBJ1-1): DAGVTQSPTHLIKTRGQQVTLRCSPKSGHDTVSWYQQALGQGPQFIFQYYEEEERQRGNFPDRFSGHQFPNYSSELNVNALLLGDSALYLCASRQGPMNTEAFFGQGTRLTVV.

This chain joins TRBV27 and TRBJ1-1; D might be TRBD1 (6 bases). The CDR3 is 18 residues long. CDR1 MNHEY and CDR2 SMNVEV come from the germline V gene (reference sequence). V was cut by 10 bases and J by 1 base, with 28 bases left in between. The CDR3 here is CATSLFGRGEVENTEAFF. CDR3 sequence (DNA): TGTGCCACCTCTTTATTTGGCAGGGGAGAAGTTGAGAACACTGAAGCTTTCTTT.

This sequence joins TRBV6-5 and TRBJ1-2; D might be TRBD1 (5 bases). Per germline, CDR1 MNHEY and CDR2 SVGAGI. With 6 bases removed from V and 4 bases from J, the gap between germline ends came to 12 bases. This CDR3 has 13 amino acids. In DNA, the CDR3 is TGTGCCAGCAGAGGGGACTCTGGCTATGGCTACACCTTC. Its translation is CASRGDSGYGYTF.